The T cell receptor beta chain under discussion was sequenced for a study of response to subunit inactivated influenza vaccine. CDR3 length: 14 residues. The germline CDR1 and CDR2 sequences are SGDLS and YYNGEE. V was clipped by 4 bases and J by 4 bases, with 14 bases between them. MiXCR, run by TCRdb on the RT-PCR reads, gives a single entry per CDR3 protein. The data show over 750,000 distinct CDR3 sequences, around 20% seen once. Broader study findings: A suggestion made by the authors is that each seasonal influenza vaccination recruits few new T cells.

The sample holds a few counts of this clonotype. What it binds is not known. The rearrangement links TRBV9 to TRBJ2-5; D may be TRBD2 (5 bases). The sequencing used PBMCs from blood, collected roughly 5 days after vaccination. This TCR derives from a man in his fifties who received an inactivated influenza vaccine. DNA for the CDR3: TGTGCCAGCAGCCCCGGGGTTGCTCGAGAGACCCAGTACTTC. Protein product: CASSPGVARETQYF. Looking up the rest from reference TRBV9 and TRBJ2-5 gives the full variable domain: DSGVTQTPKHLITATGQRVTLRCSPRSGDLSVYWYQQSLDQGLQFLIQYYNGEERAKGNILERFSAQQFPDLHSELNLSSLELGDSALYFCASSPGVARETQYFGPGTRLLVL.